The present T cell receptor beta chain was sequenced within a study of blood T cell repertoires in COVID-19 (dated by TCRdb to the early 2020s). A note on the overall study: The collaborator samples originated in the United States, Italy and Spain and spanned the acute and convalescent phases of COVID-19. The material from the prospective study consisted of cDNA or gDNA derived from T cells, B-cell-depleted T cells, or PBMCs. The dataset comprised deeply sampled blood TCRbeta repertoires from subjects exposed to, actively infected with, or recovered from COVID-19. The repertoires were released in a freely available public database intended as a resource for research on the immune response to SARS-CoV-2. Samples were obtained from the ongoing ImmuneRACE study (first 160 participants) and from about 1,300 subjects provided by 6 global collaborators. A de-identified subject ID, COVID-19 status, age in years and sex were almost always included in the sample metadata. Where available, HLA class I and class II types were taken from metadata supplied by the sample provider and were not determined by assay-based typing. Study-level results and caveats: Clinical and demographic metadata were provided uncurated, with the amount varying by source and participant.

Details on this clone: Its antigen remains unidentified. No quality values exist for individual bases; no much larger clone is one base distant.

The CDR3 numbers 14 residues from cysteine through phenylalanine. Of the read, only the CDR3 DNA is kept; its 42 bases are in frame from base 1. The germline V gene provides CDR1 ENHRY and CDR2 SYGVKD. V ends up 2 bases short and J 6 bases short, with an unmatched junction base count of 2. The immunoSEQ Assay, a bias-controlled multiplex PCR, was used to amplify TCRbeta CDR3 regions from genomic DNA. The study's own analysis went as follows. The number of nucleated cells in each sample was estimated from the amplification of reference gene primers within the assay. Sequence reads were collapsed and filtered to measure the absolute abundance of every unique TCRbeta CDR3 rearrangement. Productive Simpson clonality was computed per sample as the square root of Simpson's diversity index over productive rearrangements. The table comes from immuneACCESS by way of TCRdb, which keeps in-frame sequences with V and J called. Part of the clones is missing from these tables; in studies checked, under half for an unresolved V gene and the rest for unknown reasons. The V and J calls and clone size come from that table; D and trimming were worked out from the DNA. The sample data list roughly 60,000 clones, and almost 85% of these were observed just once. The ten largest account for less than 4.5% of the sample.

Collaborating institutions collected whole blood in K2EDTA tubes following their own protocols. For TCRbeta analysis, collaborator samples were shipped as frozen whole blood, as isolated PBMCs, or as DNA extracted from either sample type. Sequencing was done on a sample of peripheral blood. Recombination linked TRBV10-3 to TRBJ2-7; TRBD1 lines up with 12 middle nucleotides. This sequence was found in a man aged 55 to 70 with acute or convalescent COVID-19. In nucleotides, the sequence is TGTGCCATCAGTGAGAGGGACAGGGGGCTCGAGCAGTACTTC. It is translated as CAISERDRGLEQYF.